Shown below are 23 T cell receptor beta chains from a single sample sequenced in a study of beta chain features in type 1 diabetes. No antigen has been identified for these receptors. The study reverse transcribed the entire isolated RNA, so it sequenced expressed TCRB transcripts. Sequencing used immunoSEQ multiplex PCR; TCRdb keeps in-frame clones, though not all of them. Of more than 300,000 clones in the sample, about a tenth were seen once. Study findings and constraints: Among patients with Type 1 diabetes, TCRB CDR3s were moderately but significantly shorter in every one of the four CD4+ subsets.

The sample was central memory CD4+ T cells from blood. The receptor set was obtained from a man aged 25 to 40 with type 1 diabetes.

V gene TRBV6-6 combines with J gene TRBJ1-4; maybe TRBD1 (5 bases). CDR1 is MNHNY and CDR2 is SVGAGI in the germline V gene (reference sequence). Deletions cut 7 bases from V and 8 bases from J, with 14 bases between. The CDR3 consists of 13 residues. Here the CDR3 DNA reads TGTGCCAGCATTGGGGCGTTGGGAGAAAAACTGTTTTTT. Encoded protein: CASIGALGEKLFF.

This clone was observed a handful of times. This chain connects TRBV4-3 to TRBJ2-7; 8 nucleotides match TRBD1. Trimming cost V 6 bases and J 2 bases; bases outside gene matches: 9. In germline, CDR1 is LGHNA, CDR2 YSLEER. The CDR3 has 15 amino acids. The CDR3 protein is CASSPSPTGAYEQYF. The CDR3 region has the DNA TGCGCCAGCAGTCCTTCCCCGACAGGGGCCTACGAGCAGTACTTC.

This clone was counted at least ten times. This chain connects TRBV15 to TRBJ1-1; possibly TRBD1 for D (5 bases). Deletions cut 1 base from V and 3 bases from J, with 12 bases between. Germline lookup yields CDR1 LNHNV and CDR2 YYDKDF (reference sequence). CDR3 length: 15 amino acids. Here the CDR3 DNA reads TGTGCCACCAGCAGAGTGGGGGGTACGCACACTGAAGCTTTCTTT. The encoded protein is CATSRVGGTHTEAFF.

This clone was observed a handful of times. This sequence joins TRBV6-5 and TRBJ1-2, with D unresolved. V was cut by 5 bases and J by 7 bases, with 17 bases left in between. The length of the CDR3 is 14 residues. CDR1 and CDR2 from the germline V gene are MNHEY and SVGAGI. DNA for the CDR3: TGTGCCAGCAGTACTCCACTAAGATCGGGTGGCTACACCTTC. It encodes CASSTPLRSGGYTF.

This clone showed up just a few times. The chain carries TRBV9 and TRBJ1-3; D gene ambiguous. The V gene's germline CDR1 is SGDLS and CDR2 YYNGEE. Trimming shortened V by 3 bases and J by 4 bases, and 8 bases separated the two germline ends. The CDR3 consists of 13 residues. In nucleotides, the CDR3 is TGTGCCAGCAGCGGTGCCCTCGGAAACACCATATATTTT. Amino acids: CASSGALGNTIYF. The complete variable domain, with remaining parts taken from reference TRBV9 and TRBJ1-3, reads DSGVTQTPKHLITATGQRVTLRCSPRSGDLSVYWYQQSLDQGLQFLIQYYNGEERAKGNILERFSAQQFPDLHSELNLSSLELGDSALYFCASSGALGNTIYFGEGSWLTVV.

In nucleotides, the CDR3 is TGTGCCAGCAGCTTAGGACAGGTCCGGGATAGTTCACCCCTCCACTTT. Protein: CASSLGQVRDSSPLHF. This sequence joins TRBV7-2 and TRBJ1-6, with D tentatively TRBD1 (6 bases). With 1 base removed from V and 9 bases from J, the gap between germline ends came to 16 bases. Per the germline V gene, CDR1 is SGHTA and CDR2 is FQGNSA. This CDR3 contains 16 residues.

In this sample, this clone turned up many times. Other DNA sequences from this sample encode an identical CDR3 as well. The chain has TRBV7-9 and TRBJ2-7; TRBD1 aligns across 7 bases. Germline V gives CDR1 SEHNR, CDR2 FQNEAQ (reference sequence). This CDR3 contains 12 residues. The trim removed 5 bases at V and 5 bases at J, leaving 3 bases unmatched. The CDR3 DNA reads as TGTGCCAGCAGCCCGCAGGGGGACGAGCAGTACTTC. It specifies CASSPQGDEQYF.

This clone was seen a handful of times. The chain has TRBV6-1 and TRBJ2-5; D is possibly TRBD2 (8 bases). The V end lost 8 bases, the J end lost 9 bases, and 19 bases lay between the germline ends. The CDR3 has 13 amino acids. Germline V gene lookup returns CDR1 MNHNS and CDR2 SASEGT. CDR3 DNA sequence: TGTGCCAGCGCCGGAGGGGGCGGGGGGTCCCAGTACTTC. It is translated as CASAGGGGGSQYF.

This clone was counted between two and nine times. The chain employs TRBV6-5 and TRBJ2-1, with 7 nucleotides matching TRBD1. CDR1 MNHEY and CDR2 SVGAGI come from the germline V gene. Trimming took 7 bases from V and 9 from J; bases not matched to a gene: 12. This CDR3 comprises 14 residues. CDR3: CASTYGDSSGEQFF. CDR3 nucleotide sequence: TGTGCCAGCACCTATGGGGACAGCTCGGGTGAGCAGTTCTTC.

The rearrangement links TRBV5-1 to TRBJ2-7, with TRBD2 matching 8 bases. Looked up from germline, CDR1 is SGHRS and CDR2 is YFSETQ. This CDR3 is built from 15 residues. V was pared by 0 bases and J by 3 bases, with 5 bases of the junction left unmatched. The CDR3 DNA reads TGCGCCAGCAGCTTGGACAGCGGGGGTTTCTACGAGCAGTACTTC. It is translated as CASSLDSGGFYEQYF.

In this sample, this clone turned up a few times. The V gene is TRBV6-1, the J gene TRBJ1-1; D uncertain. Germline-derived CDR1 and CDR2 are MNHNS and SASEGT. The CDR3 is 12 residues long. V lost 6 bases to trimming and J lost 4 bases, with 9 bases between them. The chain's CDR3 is CASRSGFTEAFF. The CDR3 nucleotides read TGTGCCAGCAGGTCCGGGTTCACTGAAGCTTTCTTT.

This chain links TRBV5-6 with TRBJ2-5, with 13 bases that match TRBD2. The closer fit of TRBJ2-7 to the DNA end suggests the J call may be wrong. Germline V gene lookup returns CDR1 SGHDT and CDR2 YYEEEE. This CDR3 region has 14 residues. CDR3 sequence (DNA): TGTGCCAGCAGCCGGACTAGCGGGGGCTACGAGCAGTACTTC. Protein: CASSRTSGGYEQYF.

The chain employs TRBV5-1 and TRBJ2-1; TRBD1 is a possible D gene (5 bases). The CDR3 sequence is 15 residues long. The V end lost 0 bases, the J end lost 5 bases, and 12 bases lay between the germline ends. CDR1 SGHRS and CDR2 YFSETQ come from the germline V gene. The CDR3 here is CASSLVFSTDNEQFF. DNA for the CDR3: TGCGCCAGCAGCTTGGTCTTTTCGACAGACAATGAGCAGTTCTTC. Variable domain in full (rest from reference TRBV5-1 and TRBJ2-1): KAGVTQTPRYLIKTRGQQVTLSCSPISGHRSVSWYQQTPGQGLQFLFEYFSETQRNKGNFPGRFSGRQFSNSRSEMNVSTLELGDSALYLCASSLVFSTDNEQFFGPGTRLTVL.

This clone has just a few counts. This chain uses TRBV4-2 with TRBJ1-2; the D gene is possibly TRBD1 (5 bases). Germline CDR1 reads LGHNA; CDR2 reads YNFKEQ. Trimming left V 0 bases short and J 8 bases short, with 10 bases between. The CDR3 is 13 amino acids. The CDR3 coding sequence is TGTGCCAGCAGCCAAGAGCGGGGCGCAGGCTACACCTTC. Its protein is CASSQERGAGYTF.

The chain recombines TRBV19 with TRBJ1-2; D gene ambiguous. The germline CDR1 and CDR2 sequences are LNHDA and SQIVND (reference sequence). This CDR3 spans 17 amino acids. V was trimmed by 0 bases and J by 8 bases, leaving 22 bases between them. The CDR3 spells CASSIDRIGPLSSGYTF. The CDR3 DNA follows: TGTGCCAGTAGTATAGATCGTATCGGGCCCCTCTCATCCGGCTACACCTTC.

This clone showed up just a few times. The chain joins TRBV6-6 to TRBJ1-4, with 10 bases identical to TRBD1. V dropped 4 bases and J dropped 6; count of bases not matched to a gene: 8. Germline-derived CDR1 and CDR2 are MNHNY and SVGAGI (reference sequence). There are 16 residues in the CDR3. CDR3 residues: CASSLPGTGVDEKLFF. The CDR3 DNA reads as TGTGCCAGCAGTTTACCCGGGACAGGGGTGGATGAAAAACTGTTTTTT.

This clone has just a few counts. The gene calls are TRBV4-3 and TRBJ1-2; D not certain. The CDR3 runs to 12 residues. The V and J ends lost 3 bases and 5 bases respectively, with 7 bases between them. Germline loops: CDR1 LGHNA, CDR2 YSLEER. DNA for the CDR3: TGCGCCAGCAGCCACCCGGCTTATGGCTACACCTTC. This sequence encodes CASSHPAYGYTF.

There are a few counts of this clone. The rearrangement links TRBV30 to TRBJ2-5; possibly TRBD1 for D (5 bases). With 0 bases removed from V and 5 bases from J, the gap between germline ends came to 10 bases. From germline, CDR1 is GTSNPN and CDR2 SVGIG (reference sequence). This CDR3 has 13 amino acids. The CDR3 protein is CAWSVSGSETQYF. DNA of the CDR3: TGTGCCTGGAGTGTATCAGGGTCGGAGACCCAGTACTTC.

CDR3 bases: TGTGCCAGCAGTTTATCGAGGCTGCGGGCAGGCAGGGGATTGGATGAGCAGTTCTTC. It is translated as CASSLSRLRAGRGLDEQFF. The V gene is TRBV27, the J gene TRBJ2-1; TRBD1 might be the D (6 bases). CDR3 size: 19 residues. The V end lost 0 bases, the J end lost 8 bases, and 26 bases lay between the germline ends. The germline V gene has CDR1 MNHEY and CDR2 SMNVEV (reference sequence).

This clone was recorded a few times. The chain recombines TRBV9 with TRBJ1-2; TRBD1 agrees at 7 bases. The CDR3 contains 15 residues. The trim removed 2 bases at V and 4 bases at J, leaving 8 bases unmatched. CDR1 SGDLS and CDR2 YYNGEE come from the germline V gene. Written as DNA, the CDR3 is TGTGCCAGCAGCGTTACGACAGGGAGTCTCTATGGCTACACCTTC. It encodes CASSVTTGSLYGYTF.

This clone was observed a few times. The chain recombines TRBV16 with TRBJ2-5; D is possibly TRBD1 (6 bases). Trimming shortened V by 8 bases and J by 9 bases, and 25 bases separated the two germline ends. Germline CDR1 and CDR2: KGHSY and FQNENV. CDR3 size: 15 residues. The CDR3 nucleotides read TGTGCCAGCCATTTCGCTGCCGGGACCCCAGGGGCCCAGTACTTC. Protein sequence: CASHFAAGTPGAQYF.

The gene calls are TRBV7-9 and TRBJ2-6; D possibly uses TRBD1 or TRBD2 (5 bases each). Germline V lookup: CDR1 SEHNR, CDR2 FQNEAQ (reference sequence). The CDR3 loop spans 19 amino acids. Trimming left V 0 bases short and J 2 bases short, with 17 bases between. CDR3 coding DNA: TGTGCCAGCAGCTTAGCGGCAGGGAGTTTCGTGACTGGGGCCAACGTCCTGACTTTC. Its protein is CASSLAAGSFVTGANVLTF.

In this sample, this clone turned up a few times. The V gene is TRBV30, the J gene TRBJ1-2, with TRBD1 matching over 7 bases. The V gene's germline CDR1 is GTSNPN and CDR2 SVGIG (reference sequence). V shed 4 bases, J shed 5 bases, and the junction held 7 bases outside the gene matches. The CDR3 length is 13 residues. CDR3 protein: CAWIRVRGYGYTF. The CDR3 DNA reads TGTGCCTGGATCAGGGTCAGGGGGTATGGCTACACCTTC.